The clone carrying this T cell receptor beta chain occurred once. Its target is unknown. The source of the sample is a study of T cell responses to AZD1222 COVID-19 vaccine. Whole-study results and caveats: At 160-218 and 743-854, vaccine-associated CD4 TCRs were dominant, and they spanned spike.

Trimming shortened V by 10 bases and J by 2 bases, and 17 bases separated the two germline ends. The CDR3 is made up of 14 amino acids. CDR1 LGHNA and CDR2 YNFKEQ come from the germline V gene. Produced via immunoSEQ multiplex PCR; TCRdb's table is partial and in-frame only. The table shows approximately 130,000 clones, with approximately 92% occurring only once. This specimen consisted of peripheral blood, obtained 28 days after the second dose of the MenACWY control vaccine. This clonotype was sampled from an adult who received the MenACWY meningococcal vaccine as a control. The V and J genes are TRBV4-2 and TRBJ1-2; D unresolved. In nucleotides, the CDR3 is TGTGCCACCCTCGGAGATTTTGGAAACTATGGCTACACCTTC. Residues: CATLGDFGNYGYTF.